The clone carrying this TCR beta chain was counted at least ten times. Its antigen is undetermined. This entry is derived from a study of T cells in Graves' hyperthyroidism and ophthalmopathy. The CDR3 contains 13 residues. Trimming took 6 bases from V and 4 from J; bases not matched to a gene: 5. The germline V gene encodes CDR1 DFQATT and CDR2 SNEGSKA (reference sequence). Uncontrolled infection, other autoimmune disease, pregnancy or lactation disqualified patients from enrolment. Diagnoses rested on clinical symptoms, serum thyroxine and TRAb, thyroid ultrasound and orbital computed tomography. TCR beta CDR3 sequences were amplified from RNA transcripts. HTBI primers were used for first-round RT-PCR of the TCR CDR3. One entry per CDR3 protein, called by TCRdb with MiXCR from the multiplex PCR reads. The sample holds 550,000 to 700,000 distinct CDR3 sequences, about 45% seen once. Study-level findings and limits: In blood, most of the thyroid clonotypes expanded above 0.001 were also present.

The specimen sequenced was peripheral blood or thyroid tissue (not recorded which). The sequence derives from an adult woman with Graves' disease, either hyperthyroidism or ophthalmopathy (not recorded which). The gene calls are TRBV20-1 and TRBJ2-5; 10 bases match TRBD2. The CDR3 DNA sequence: TGCAGTGCAACCGGGACTAGCGTAGAGACCCAGTACTTC. Amino acids: CSATGTSVETQYF.